The clone carrying this T cell receptor (beta chain) was seen repeatedly, ten times or more. Time point defined: after trial treatment. The treatment was: LDRT plus nivolumab, ipilimumab, low-dose cyclophosphamide and aspirin (RACIN trial). As a condition of eligibility, patients had advanced solid tumors lacking tumor-infiltrating lymphocytes. Looked up from germline, CDR1 is ENHRY and CDR2 is SYGVKD. The CDR3 covers 16 residues. The V gene end was trimmed by 2 bases and the J gene end by 6 bases; junction bases not matched to a gene: 7. Both TCRalpha and TCRbeta chains were reverse transcribed with V-gene-specific primers. The authors ran around 19 PCR cycles to amplify TCRs with a constant-region primer and V-primer adapter. TCRdb re-called the reads through MiXCR, storing one row per CDR3 protein. The sample consists of some 100,000 distinct CDR3 sequences, less than 25% of them appearing once.

The data derive from a study of low-dose radiotherapy and immunotherapy resistance in tumors. The TCR comes from a male donor with prostate cancer. The V and J genes are TRBV10-3 and TRBJ2-7, with 13 bases matching TRBD2. The material sequenced was PBMCs, taken after low-dose radiotherapy plus immunotherapy. The CDR3 region has the DNA TGTGCCATCAGTGAGGAAGGACTAGCGGGGGAGTTCGAGCAGTACTTC. Amino acid sequence: CAISEEGLAGEFEQYF.